These T cell receptor beta chains were read from a single sample in a study of memory CD4+ T cells and cytomegalovirus serostatus. TCRdb's table, derived via immunoSEQ multiplex PCR, lists solely in-frame clones and lacks some. The data show 75,000 to 95,000 clones, with approximately 84% seen just once and about 0.72% held by the top ten. Sample: memory CD4+ T cells from blood. These receptors originate from an adult in good health and CMV-seronegative. The CDR3 runs from the conserved cysteine through the conserved F or W. D genes are given only for firm matches. The listing skips clone size in some rows; elsewhere it reads once, few, many or a size class.

v_call	j_call	clone_size	d_call	cdr3_length	cdr3_nt	cdr3_aa
TRBV18	TRBJ2-5	once	NA	14	TGTGCCAGCTCAACTCGGACTGCTGGAGAGACCCAGTACTTC	CASSTRTAGETQYF
TRBV5-4	TRBJ2-3	NA	TRBD2	16	TGTGCCAGCAGCTTGGACCCGGGGGGGAGCACAGATACGCAGTATTTT	CASSLDPGGSTDTQYF
TRBV6-5	TRBJ1-4	NA	NA	13	TGTGCCAGCAGTTACAACCAACAGGGAAGGCTGTTTTTT	CASSYNQQGRLFF
TRBV19	TRBJ1-3	NA	NA	16	TGTGCCACCCAGCCCGGACGGAGCTATTCTGGAAACACCATATATTTT	CATQPGRSYSGNTIYF
TRBV5-4	TRBJ2-3	NA	NA	14	TGTGCCAGCAGCTTGGCCGTCCGCACAGATACGCAGTATTTT	CASSLAVRTDTQYF
TRBV18	TRBJ2-1	NA	NA	14	TGTGCCAGCTCACCATTACAGAGCTACAATGAGCAGTTCTTC	CASSPLQSYNEQFF
TRBV7-2	TRBJ2-5	once	TRBD2	15	TGTGCCAGCAGACCTAGACTAGCGGGTCAAGAGACCCAGTACTTC	CASRPRLAGQETQYF
TRBV15	TRBJ2-3	few	NA	16	TGTGCCACCAGCAGAGATCGTGTGGGGCGCACAGATACGCAGTATTTT	CATSRDRVGRTDTQYF
TRBV18	TRBJ1-6	NA	NA	14	TGTGCCAGCTCAGGGGGGGCCGAGGGATCACCCCTCCACTTT	CASSGGAEGSPLHF
TRBV6-6	TRBJ1-5	NA	NA	12	TGTGCCAGCAGCCCCTTCAATCAGCCCCAGCATTTT	CASSPFNQPQHF
TRBV7-2	TRBJ1-5	NA	NA	13	TGTGCCAGCAGCTTATACCCCGATCAGCCCCAGCATTTT	CASSLYPDQPQHF
TRBV6-6	TRBJ1-6	few	NA	15	TGTGCCAGCAGTCTAAACAGGGTGGGGAATTCACCCCTCCACTTT	CASSLNRVGNSPLHF
TRBV19	TRBJ2-5	NA	NA	15	TGTGCCAGTAGCTATAATGTAGGGGGCCAAGAGACCCAGTACTTC	CASSYNVGGQETQYF
TRBV5-6	TRBJ2-2	NA	NA	16	TGTGCCAGCAGCTTGGGTGGGGGCGTGAGCACCGGGGAGCTGTTTTTT	CASSLGGGVSTGELFF
TRBV5-6	TRBJ1-5	NA	NA	15	TGTGCCAGCAGCTTGGGATGGCGGGGCAATCAGCCCCAGCATTTT	CASSLGWRGNQPQHF
TRBV7-2	TRBJ1-3	NA	TRBD1	14	TGTGCCAGCAGCTCCACAGGGGATTGGGACACCATATATTTT	CASSSTGDWDTIYF
TRBV19	TRBJ1-5	NA	NA	16	TGTGCCAGTAACCTAGATTGGGGGATCGGCAATCAGCCCCAGCATTTT	CASNLDWGIGNQPQHF
TRBV10-2	TRBJ1-1	NA	NA	15	TGCGCCAGCAGTTCTGGAGGGTTACCGAACACTGAAGCTTTCTTT	CASSSGGLPNTEAFF
TRBV29-1	TRBJ2-3	NA	TRBD1	14	TGCAGCGTCGCCCGGGACAGGGCATCAGATACGCAGTATTTT	CSVARDRASDTQYF
TRBV5-6	TRBJ1-5	NA	NA	18	TGTGCCAGCAGCTTCCATCAGGTATTGGGGGATGTGCGGCAGCCCCAGCATTTT	CASSFHQVLGDVRQPQHF
TRBV7-3	TRBJ1-6	NA	TRBD1	14	TGTGCCAGCGCGGCCCACGGACAGGGCACGACCCTCCACTTT	CASAAHGQGTTLHF
TRBV18	TRBJ2-5	NA	NA	12	TGTGCCAGCTCACGCCCGGGGGAGACCCAGTACTTC	CASSRPGETQYF
TRBV28	TRBJ2-3	NA	NA	15	TGTGCCAGCAGTTTACAGCTTCCCGCGGCAGATACGCAGTATTTT	CASSLQLPAADTQYF
TRBV7-9	TRBJ1-3	NA	NA	15	TGTGCCAGCAGCTTCCATGCAGCCTCTGGAAACACCATATATTTT	CASSFHAASGNTIYF
TRBV6-5	TRBJ2-5	NA	TRBD2	13	TGTGCCACTCGCGGGAGGCACCAAGAGACCCAGTACTTC	CATRGRHQETQYF
TRBV7-2	TRBJ2-3	NA	NA	13	TGTGCCAGCAGCTATCGACCCACAGATACGCAGTATTTT	CASSYRPTDTQYF
TRBV5-1	TRBJ1-1	NA	NA	14	TGCGCCAGCAGCTCCCAGGACAGTAACACTGAAGCTTTCTTT	CASSSQDSNTEAFF
TRBV28	TRBJ1-2	few	NA	12	TGTGCCAGCAGCACGGGACATCCTGGCTACACCTTC	CASSTGHPGYTF
TRBV5-4	TRBJ1-1	NA	NA	15	TGTGCCAGCAGCTTGTCATGGTCAGGGAGGGCTGAAGCTTTCTTT	CASSLSWSGRAEAFF
TRBV19	TRBJ1-2	NA	NA	13	TGTGCCAGTAGGATAGGCAGGGACTATGGCTACACCTTC	CASRIGRDYGYTF
TRBV19	TRBJ1-1	few	TRBD1	16	TGTGCCAGTAGTGAACCGCCGGGACAGAGGAACACTGAAGCTTTCTTT	CASSEPPGQRNTEAFF
TRBV5-1	TRBJ1-2	NA	TRBD1	15	TGCGCCAGCAGCGTCGGGACAGGGGGCGGGTATGGCTACACCTTC	CASSVGTGGGYGYTF
TRBV29-1	TRBJ1-5	NA	NA	13	TGCAGCGTGAGTGGGGATGGCAATCAGCCCCAGCATTTT	CSVSGDGNQPQHF
TRBV19	TRBJ2-7	NA	TRBD1	17	TGTGCCAGTAGTAGAGGACAGGGGTGGACTAGGTACTACGAGCAGTACTTC	CASSRGQGWTRYYEQYF
TRBV10-1	TRBJ1-1	NA	NA	14	TGCGCCAGCACCCCCAGTCTGCTGGACACTGAAGCTTTCTTT	CASTPSLLDTEAFF
TRBV4-1	TRBJ2-7	NA	NA	16	TGCGCCAGCAGCCAAGAACCGGAGGGGGCGCCGGACGAGCAGTACTTC	CASSQEPEGAPDEQYF
TRBV11-1	TRBJ1-1	NA	TRBD1	15	TGTGCCAGCAGCTCACAGACAGGGGGGGGTACTGAAGCTTTCTTT	CASSSQTGGGTEAFF
TRBV6-4	TRBJ2-5	NA	TRBD1	15	TGTGCCAGCAGTGACTCGACCAGGGGGCGTGAGACCCAGTACTTC	CASSDSTRGRETQYF
TRBV6-1	TRBJ1-5	NA	NA	13	TGTGCCAGCAGTGAATACGTGAAGCAGCCCCAGCATTTT	CASSEYVKQPQHF